These 26 T cell receptor beta chains were all obtained from the same sample, sequenced in a study of human T cells and chemical hapten exposure (dated by TCRdb to the early 2020s). The library was made by RACE. Instrument on record: NextSeq 500. TCRdb reran the public reads through fastp at Q25 and MiXCR, keeping productive beta chains. Rows are unified per CDR3 protein, each entry keeping the most common DNA and genes. Present in this sample are roughly 180,000 distinct CDR3 sequences, around 15% of which were seen just once. About 1.7% of the sample rests with the top ten. The time point label, as the study defines it: patch test 1, 2 weeks after DPC sensitization. The treatment or condition label of this sample denotes: therapeutic diphenylcyclopropenone sensitization with weekly scalp DPC. The sequences come from whole blood, collected in connection with sensitization to the hapten diphenylcyclopropenone (DPC). These receptors all stem from a woman in her 30s with alopecia areata. Some clones in this sample may be carry-over from other donors' samples.

This clonotype was picked up many times. The chain employs TRBV12-3 or TRBV12-4 and TRBJ1-2; 8 bases agree with TRBD1. With 6 bases clipped from V and 4 bases from J, the junction kept 7 bases outside the gene matches. This CDR3 has 14 residues. This CDR3 is CASSRGTGPYGYTF. DNA of the CDR3: TGTGCCAGCAGCCGAGGGACAGGACCCTATGGCTACACCTTC.

The table lists this clonotype with many counts. The rearrangement uses TRBV28 and TRBJ1-4; tentatively, D is TRBD1 (5 bases). The V gene's germline CDR1 is MDHEN and CDR2 SYDVKM. The CDR3 sequence is 17 residues long. Trimming removed 1 base at V and 8 bases at J, with 20 bases between. Here the CDR3 reads CASSLYSPGRSGEKLFF. Here the CDR3 DNA reads TGTGCCAGCAGTTTATATTCGCCCGGCAGGTCAGGGGAAAAACTGTTTTTT.

In its sample, this clonotype was seen a few times. J is TRBJ2-1 and V is TRBV20-1; D is possibly TRBD2 (6 bases). CDR1 is DFQATT, CDR2 SNEGSKA, per germline (reference sequence). The CDR3 sequence is 16 residues long. V was clipped by 0 bases and J by 8 bases, with 20 bases between them. CDR3 in amino acids: CSAREGSGVGTYEQFF. The CDR3 nucleotides read TGCAGTGCTAGAGAAGGTAGCGGTGTGGGTACGTATGAGCAGTTCTTC.

The chain recombines TRBV28 with TRBJ2-5; 10 positions agree with TRBD1. With V trimmed by 4 bases and J by 2 bases, 7 bases remained unmatched. The germline CDR1 and CDR2 sequences are MDHEN and SYDVKM. The CDR3 loop spans 16 amino acids. The CDR3 spells CASSSTRQGAQETQYF. The CDR3 bases are TGTGCCAGCAGTTCGACTCGACAGGGGGCTCAAGAGACCCAGTACTTC. Drawing the rest from reference TRBV28 and TRBJ2-5, the complete variable domain is DVKVTQSSRYLVKRTGEKVFLECVQDMDHENMFWYRQDPGLGLRLIYFSYDVKMKEKGDIPEGYSVSREKKERFSLILESASTNQTSMYLCASSSTRQGAQETQYFGPGTRLLVL.

This clonotype came up a few times. This sequence joins TRBV4-2 and TRBJ2-7, with 10 positions matching TRBD2. There are 15 residues in the CDR3. J gave up 3 bases and V 1 base, and 3 bases lay outside the gene matches. Germline V lookup: CDR1 LGHNA, CDR2 YNFKEQ. This CDR3 reads CASSQAGTSDYEQYF. The DNA of the CDR3 is TGTGCCAGCAGCCAAGCCGGGACTAGCGACTACGAGCAGTACTTC.

This clonotype appeared many times. The chain combines TRBV4-1 with TRBJ2-7, with D possibly TRBD1 on 5 matching bases. This CDR3 region has 13 residues. Trimming shortened V by 1 base and J by 2 bases, and 6 bases separated the two germline ends. CDR1 is MGHRA and CDR2 is YSYEKL in the germline V gene. The CDR3 bases are TGCGCCAGCAGCCAAGCCAGGGCCTACGAGCAGTACTTC. It is translated as CASSQARAYEQYF.

This clonotype was seen a few times. V is TRBV3-1 and J is TRBJ2-5; the match to TRBD2 covers 13 bases. J gave up 3 bases and V 9 bases, and 4 bases lay outside the gene matches. CDR3 size: 14 residues. Per germline, CDR1 LGHDT and CDR2 YNNKEL (reference sequence). The DNA for the CDR3 is TGTGCCAGTAGCACTAGCGGGGGGGAAGAGACCCAGTACTTC. Encoded protein: CASSTSGGEETQYF.

The chain combines TRBV6-6 with TRBJ1-6; 7 nucleotides match TRBD1. The trim removed 5 bases at V and 10 bases at J, leaving 11 bases unmatched. Germline V lookup: CDR1 MNHNY, CDR2 SVGAGI (reference sequence). The CDR3 is made up of 15 amino acids. CDR3 amino acids: CASSTGDREKSPLHF. CDR3 coding DNA: TGTGCCAGCAGTACAGGAGACAGGGAAAAGTCACCCCTCCACTTT.

This chain uses TRBV5-1 with TRBJ2-5; 8 bases match TRBD2. CDR3 size: 16 residues. Trimming cost V 1 base and J 5 bases; bases outside gene matches: 10. Germline V gene lookup returns CDR1 SGHRS and CDR2 YFSETQ. The CDR3 protein is CASSLRSLAGTETQYF. CDR3 sequence (DNA): TGCGCCAGCAGCTTGCGGAGTTTAGCGGGGACGGAGACCCAGTACTTC.

This clonotype was picked up a small number of times. At one end, the junction sequence differs from germline, possibly due to a read error. V is TRBV7-8 and J is TRBJ1-5; tentatively, D is TRBD1 (5 bases). The CDR3 length is 16 residues. The germline V gene encodes CDR1 SGHVS and CDR2 FQNEAQ. CDR3 sequence: CASSLGVRGVNQPQHF. CDR3 nucleotides: TGTGCCAGCAGCTTAGGAGTTCGGGGGGTAAATCAACCCCAGCATTTT.

J is TRBJ2-3 and V is TRBV7-2; 8 nucleotides match TRBD1. This CDR3 region has 15 residues. Losses at the gene ends were 5 bases for V and 5 bases for J; bases not matched to a gene: 9. Germline V gene data show CDR1 as SGHTA and CDR2 as FQGNSA. The CDR3 spells CASSRQGRAKDTQYF. CDR3 nucleotide sequence: TGTGCCAGCAGCCGACAGGGGAGAGCTAAAGATACGCAGTATTTT. Supplemented by reference TRBV7-2 and TRBJ2-3, the full variable domain reads GAGVSQSPSNKVTEKGKDVELRCDPISGHTALYWYRQSLGQGLEFLIYFQGNSAPDKSGLPSDRFSAERTGGSVSTLTIQRTQQEDSAVYLCASSRQGRAKDTQYFGPGTRLTVL.

In its sample, this clonotype was seen many times. The CDR3 nucleotides are TGTGCCAGCAGCCAAACATGGGGACTTACCCCCTACGAGCAGTACTTC. Its protein product is CASSQTWGLTPYEQYF. The V call is TRBV3-1, the J call TRBJ2-7, with TRBD2 as a possible D gene (6 bases). The CDR3 contains 16 residues. Trimming removed 2 bases at V and 2 bases at J, with 16 bases between. Germline CDR1 and CDR2: LGHDT and YNNKEL (reference sequence).

V gene TRBV7-2 combines with J gene TRBJ1-5; D unclear. The V end lost 3 bases, the J end lost 6 bases, and 12 bases lay between the germline ends. In germline, CDR1 is SGHTA, CDR2 FQGNSA. The CDR3 loop spans 14 amino acids. CDR3 loop: CASSLVEGGQPQHF. The CDR3 DNA is TGTGCCAGCAGCTTGGTAGAGGGAGGTCAGCCCCAGCATTTT.

In this sample, this clonotype turned up a few times. The chain links TRBV29-1 to TRBJ1-5; the match to TRBD1 covers 7 bases. Germline V gives CDR1 SQVTM, CDR2 ANQGSEA. Losses at the gene ends were 4 bases for V and 2 bases for J; bases not matched to a gene: 2. The CDR3 covers 13 residues. The CDR3 here is CSVGDRGNQPQHF. The CDR3 DNA reads TGCAGCGTTGGTGACAGGGGCAATCAGCCCCAGCATTTT.

The CDR3 reads CASSVDGQSGEQFF. The CDR3 region has the DNA TGTGCCAGCAGTGTCGACGGACAGTCGGGTGAGCAGTTCTTC. The V call is TRBV6-4, the J call TRBJ2-1; TRBD1 is a possible D gene (6 bases). Trimming removed 4 bases from V and 9 bases from J, with 16 bases in between. CDR1 is MRHNA and CDR2 is SNTAGT in the germline V gene. This CDR3 contains 14 residues.

In this sample, this clonotype turned up a few times. The genes are TRBV6-2 or TRBV6-3 and TRBJ2-2; tentative D call: TRBD2 (5 bases). Trimming left V 6 bases short and J 5 bases short, with 16 bases between. The CDR3 spans 15 residues. Germline-derived CDR1 and CDR2 are MNHEY and SVGEGT. The CDR3 sequence is CASRPLASWTGELFF. CDR3 DNA: TGTGCCAGCAGACCCCTAGCATCGTGGACCGGGGAGCTGTTTTTT.

The chain joins TRBV6-2 or TRBV6-3 to TRBJ2-5; 10 bases align to TRBD2. Per the germline V gene, CDR1 is MNHEY and CDR2 is SVGEGT. CDR3 length equals 18 residues. J lost 2 bases, V lost 2 bases, and 11 bases had no gene match. The DNA for the CDR3 is TGTGCCAGCAGTTACCTTTCCGCTAGCGGGGGCCGACAAGAGACCCAGTACTTC. Protein: CASSYLSASGGRQETQYF.

This chain connects TRBV28 to TRBJ2-7, with a possible D match to TRBD2 (5 bases). This CDR3 has 13 residues. CDR1 and CDR2 from the germline V gene are MDHEN and SYDVKM. Trimming left V 2 bases short and J 7 bases short, with 12 bases between. This CDR3 reads CASSLGGLGEQYF. DNA for the CDR3: TGTGCCAGCAGTTTAGGCGGGCTAGGGGAGCAGTACTTC.

This rearrangement joins TRBV29-1 to TRBJ2-1; TRBD2 agrees at 9 bases. Germline assignment: CDR1 SQVTM and CDR2 ANQGSEA. V dropped 7 bases and J dropped 4; count of bases not matched to a gene: 8. The CDR3 is 14 residues long. CDR3: CSALGLANYNEQFF. In nucleotides, the CDR3 is TGCAGCGCGTTAGGACTAGCGAATTACAATGAGCAGTTCTTC.

The J gene is TRBJ1-4, the V gene TRBV9; TRBD1 might be the D (6 bases). In germline, CDR1 is SGDLS, CDR2 YYNGEE. This CDR3 contains 15 residues. V dropped 4 bases and J dropped 8 bases, with 18 bases sitting between them. The DNA of the CDR3 is TGTGCCAGCAGCCCCCGGACAGTCGATGGAGAAAAACTGTTTTTT. This translates into CASSPRTVDGEKLFF.

In this sample, this clonotype turned up a few times. The chain carries TRBV18 and TRBJ2-1, with D unresolved. The CDR3 length is 14 residues. Trimming left V 2 bases short and J 4 bases short, with 9 bases between. Germline CDR1 reads KGHSH; CDR2 reads LQKENI. The CDR3 DNA reads as TGTGCCAGCTCACCAATAAGGCATTACAATGAGCAGTTCTTC. Translation gives CASSPIRHYNEQFF.

The CDR3: CASSPGDPPQHF. In DNA form, the CDR3 reads TGTGCCAGCTCACCAGGGGACCCGCCCCAGCATTTT. The rearrangement links TRBV18 to TRBJ1-5; maybe TRBD1 (5 bases). The CDR3 runs 12 residues. Germline CDR1 and CDR2: KGHSH and LQKENI. V was shortened by 2 bases and J by 9 bases, with 8 bases between the two germline ends.

This clonotype was seen only a few times. In nucleotides, the CDR3 is TGTGCCAGCAGATCCCCGGACAGTGAAGCTTTCTTT. This codes for CASRSPDSEAFF. V usage is TRBV6-5 and J usage is TRBJ1-1; tentatively, D is TRBD1 (6 bases). This CDR3 has 12 amino acids. The germline V gene has CDR1 MNHEY and CDR2 SVGAGI. V lost 6 bases, J lost 7 bases, and 12 bases lay in between.

V is TRBV12-3 or TRBV12-4 and J is TRBJ1-4; maybe TRBD1 (5 bases). CDR3 length equals 12 residues. V was trimmed by 6 bases and J by 15 bases, leaving 17 bases between them. The CDR3 sequence: CASSSGPTGVFF. DNA for the CDR3: TGTGCCAGCAGCTCGGGACCGACGGGAGTGTTTTTT.

Ten or more counts support this clonotype. The rearrangement joins TRBV2 to TRBJ1-6; TRBD1 is a possible D gene (5 bases). V lost 9 bases, J lost 7 bases, and 10 bases lay in between. This CDR3 is 12 amino acids long. Looked up from germline, CDR1 is SNHLY and CDR2 is FYNNEI. This chain's CDR3 is CARGTGNSPLHF. In DNA, the CDR3 is TGTGCCAGAGGGACGGGAAATTCACCCCTCCACTTT.

The chain recombines TRBV10-3 with TRBJ1-1; D is uncertain. CDR1 and CDR2 (germline): ENHRY, SYGVKD. This CDR3 contains 12 residues. The V end lost 4 bases, the J end lost 6 bases, and 9 bases lay between the germline ends. Here the CDR3 DNA reads TGTGCCATCAGTGCAACGGAAGCTGAAGCTTTCTTT. Translating it yields CAISATEAEAFF.